This T cell receptor (beta chain) emerged from a study of T cells in Graves' hyperthyroidism and ophthalmopathy. This clonotype was seen at least ten times. Researchers amplified the TCR beta CDR3 regions from RNA transcripts. The primer set for the first-round RT-PCR of the TCR CDR3 was HTBI. From the multiplex PCR reads, TCRdb called clonotypes with MiXCR, one entry per CDR3 protein. The sample holds around 520,000 distinct CDR3 sequences; around 22% are singletons and the top ten take 10% to 12%. This CDR3 is built from 15 residues. V was clipped by 4 bases and J by 2 bases; unmatched bases: 6. The genes are TRBV12-3 or TRBV12-4 and TRBJ2-5, with TRBD1 matching 8 bases. Sequencing was performed on blood. The receptor was derived from a woman between 25 and 40 years old with Graves' ophthalmopathy. The CDR3 here is CASSYGQGFQETQYF. The CDR3 nucleotides read TGTGCCAGCAGTTACGGACAGGGTTTTCAAGAGACCCAGTACTTC.